Following are 19 T cell receptor beta chains from one sample sequenced in a study of Ad26.COV2.S vaccination and SARS-CoV-2 variants (dated by TCRdb to the early 2020s). The sample's treatment or condition label, decoded: some 20 received Ad26.COV2.S at low or high dose, single or two shots; about 5 received placebo; per-sample allocation not given. Repertoires of vaccine and placebo recipients were sequenced from samples taken on day 63 after the first injection. The library relied on the immunoSEQ multiplex PCR assay. The table comes from immuneACCESS by way of TCRdb, which keeps in-frame sequences with V and J called. Part of the clones is missing from these tables; in studies checked, under half for an unresolved V gene and the rest for unknown reasons. The sample table contains about 330,000 clones; only one count was recorded for about 90% of them. The leading ten clones occupy about 5.4% of the sample.

The material was peripheral blood, obtained in a trial of Ad26.COV2.S vaccine versus placebo. These receptors were collected from a person aged 18 to 65 who received the Ad26.COV2.S COVID-19 vaccine or a placebo.

As regards this clone: Other DNA sequences in the sample encode the same CDR3. The V gene is TRBV4-3, the J gene TRBJ1-5; 8 bases match TRBD1. The CDR3 is 15 residues long. V was pared by 1 base and J by 1 base, with 0 bases of the junction left unmatched. Germline loops: CDR1 LGHNA, CDR2 YSLEER. The CDR3: CASSQGTGSNQPQHF. The CDR3 nucleotides are TGCGCCAGCAGCCAAGGGACAGGGAGCAATCAGCCCCAGCATTTT.

The gene calls are TRBV11-2 and TRBJ1-1, with D hard to call. The length of the CDR3 is 18 residues. Per the germline V gene, CDR1 is SGHAT and CDR2 is FQNNGV. V shed 3 bases and J shed 1 base, with 21 bases lying between them. CDR3 coding DNA: TGTGCCAGCAGCTTTAAGATAAATCCGGTCGGGGAGAACACTGAAGCTTTCTTT. Encoded protein: CASSFKINPVGENTEAFF.

This clone was seen once. The chain recombines TRBV4-3 with TRBJ1-1; 8 nucleotides line up with TRBD1. V dropped 1 base and J dropped 8; count of bases not matched to a gene: 9. Per germline, CDR1 LGHNA and CDR2 YSLEER. The CDR3 is made up of 15 amino acids. The DNA of the CDR3 is TGCGCCAGCAGCCAAGGGCAGGGGGCAGTTCGAGAAGCTTTCTTT. Protein sequence: CASSQGQGAVREAFF.

This clone was recorded only once. This rearrangement joins TRBV5-1 to TRBJ2-7; 11 bases map to TRBD1. With 3 bases clipped from V and 3 bases from J, the junction kept 11 bases outside the gene matches. Germline loops: CDR1 SGHRS, CDR2 YFSETQ. This CDR3 has 17 residues. The DNA of the CDR3 is TGCGCCAGCAGCTCGGGCGTCGGGACAGGGGGTCTCTACGAGCAGTACTTC. Translated, it gives CASSSGVGTGGLYEQYF. Full variable domain (remainder filled in from reference TRBV5-1 and TRBJ2-7): KAGVTQTPRYLIKTRGQQVTLSCSPISGHRSVSWYQQTPGQGLQFLFEYFSETQRNKGNFPGRFSGRQFSNSRSEMNVSTLELGDSALYLCASSSGVGTGGLYEQYFGPGTRLTVT.

This chain joins TRBV7-9 and TRBJ1-4; TRBD1 might be the D (5 bases). The V end was cut by 3 bases, the J end by 8 bases, with 16 bases between. The CDR3 spans 15 residues. Germline CDR1 and CDR2: SEHNR and FQNEAQ (reference sequence). The CDR3: CASSLGTAKGEKLFF. For the CDR3, the DNA is TGTGCCAGCAGCTTGGGGACGGCCAAAGGGGAAAAACTGTTTTTT.

V and J are TRBV11-3 and TRBJ1-1; D is unclear. Germline-derived CDR1 and CDR2 are SGHNT and YENEEA. The CDR3 has 15 residues. V lost 2 bases, J lost 10 bases, and 20 bases lay in between. The CDR3 DNA reads TGTGCCAGCAGCTTAACGTTTCAGAAAGGGCTAGTAGCTTTCTTT. It specifies CASSLTFQKGLVAFF.

Notes on this clone: Other DNA sequences in this sample translate to the same CDR3. This chain links TRBV18 with TRBJ1-1; possible D gene TRBD1, 5 bases. The CDR3 sequence is 13 residues long. Germline V gives CDR1 KGHSH, CDR2 LQKENI. V was clipped by 0 bases and J by 3 bases, with 5 bases between them. The CDR3 nucleotides are TGTGCCAGCTCACCACCGGGGGACACTGAAGCTTTCTTT. Translating it yields CASSPPGDTEAFF.

The genes are TRBV3-1 (or the pseudogene TRBV3-2) and TRBJ1-2; D is ambiguous. This CDR3 comprises 13 residues. Germline CDR1 reads LGHDT; CDR2 reads YNNKEL (reference sequence). Trimming shortened V by 4 bases and J by 7 bases, and 13 bases separated the two germline ends. The CDR3 sequence is CASSPPGGLGYTF. Here the CDR3 DNA reads TGTGCCAGCAGCCCGCCCGGAGGCCTTGGCTACACCTTC.

V is TRBV29-1 and J is TRBJ2-3, with D tentatively TRBD1 or TRBD2 (6 bases each). The CDR3 covers 16 residues. Trimming took 7 bases from V and 2 from J, leaving 22 bases between them. Germline V gene data show CDR1 as SQVTM and CDR2 as ANQGSEA. This chain's CDR3 is CSASGGYRAVTDTQYF. The CDR3 DNA follows: TGCAGCGCCTCTGGGGGGTACAGGGCCGTCACAGATACGCAGTATTTT.

This chain joins TRBV6-5 and TRBJ1-5, with D uncertain. The V gene lost 6 bases and the J gene lost 0 bases, with 12 bases spanning the gap. This CDR3 has 15 amino acids. Germline lookup yields CDR1 MNHEY and CDR2 SVGAGI. The CDR3 bases are TGTGCCAGCAGCTACGACGGCTATAGCAATCAGCCCCAGCATTTT. This translates into CASSYDGYSNQPQHF.

This chain links TRBV5-1 with TRBJ2-7; 8 positions agree with TRBD1. This CDR3 has 14 residues. Germline CDR1 and CDR2: SGHRS and YFSETQ. V dropped 2 bases and J dropped 7; count of bases not matched to a gene: 8. The CDR3 spells CASSLRTGMSEQYV. The DNA of the CDR3 is TGCGCCAGCAGCTTAAGGACAGGGATGTCAGAGCAGTACGTC.

This clone was found once. J is TRBJ2-5 and V is TRBV11-3, with D perhaps matching TRBD2 (6 bases). The CDR3 has 15 residues. Trimming left V 0 bases short and J 2 bases short, with 10 bases between. In germline, CDR1 is SGHNT, CDR2 YENEEA. This CDR3 is CASSLEGRGQETQYF. The CDR3 DNA sequence: TGTGCCAGCAGCTTAGAGGGGCGGGGTCAAGAGACCCAGTACTTC.

This chain uses TRBV19 with TRBJ1-5; possibly TRBD1 for D (5 bases). V dropped 4 bases and J dropped 11 bases, with 15 bases sitting between them. Looked up from germline, CDR1 is LNHDA and CDR2 is SQIVND (reference sequence). This CDR3 is 13 amino acids long. The CDR3 DNA reads as TGTGCCAGTAGTAGAACAGGAACCTCAGCCCAGCATTTT. This codes for CASSRTGTSAQHF.

V is TRBV6-5 and J is TRBJ1-2, with a possible D match to TRBD1 (6 bases). The CDR3 contains 13 residues. Per germline, CDR1 MNHEY and CDR2 SVGAGI. The CDR3 loop reads CTTGENWGYGYTF. The CDR3 region has the DNA TGTACGACAGGCGAAAACTGGGGCTATGGCTACACCTTC.

V is TRBV13 and J is TRBJ1-2, with 7 bases matching TRBD1. After removal of 5 bases from V and 3 bases from J, the junction contained 3 bases not matched to a gene. The CDR3 is 13 residues long. Per the germline V gene, CDR1 is PRHDT and CDR2 is FYEKMQ (reference sequence). The CDR3, as DNA: TGTGCCAGCAGCCGGGACAGCGACTATGGCTACACCTTC. It translates to CASSRDSDYGYTF.

The V gene is TRBV19, the J gene TRBJ1-2; the match to TRBD1 covers 11 bases. Trimming cost V 0 bases and J 8 bases; bases outside gene matches: 8. The length of the CDR3 is 16 residues. Germline CDR1 LNHDA, CDR2 SQIVND (reference sequence). CDR3 sequence reads: CASSIEFRDRGNGYTF. The CDR3, as DNA: TGTGCCAGTAGTATAGAGTTCCGGGACAGGGGGAACGGCTACACCTTC.

The V and J genes are TRBV3-1 (or the pseudogene TRBV3-2) and TRBJ1-6, with D unclear. There are 14 residues in the CDR3. V was pared by 5 bases and J by 7 bases, with 12 bases between. Germline CDR1 is LGHDT and CDR2 is YNNKEL (reference sequence). CDR3 DNA: TGTGCCAGCAGCTTAGAGCAAGGAAATTCACCCCTCCACTTT. As protein: CASSLEQGNSPLHF.

The gene calls are TRBV6-5 and TRBJ1-1; the D is unclear. V was clipped by 0 bases and J by 1 base, with 9 bases between them. Looked up from germline, CDR1 is MNHEY and CDR2 is SVGAGI. This CDR3 spans 15 amino acids. The CDR3, as DNA: TGTGCCAGCAGTTACTCCCCGCTACCGAACACTGAAGCTTTCTTT. Encoded protein: CASSYSPLPNTEAFF.

This clone was recorded only once. V and J are TRBV7-9 and TRBJ2-5; 7 bases fit TRBD2. The J segment lost 3 bases and the V segment lost 5 bases, leaving 3 bases of the junction unmatched. CDR1 is SEHNR, CDR2 FQNEAQ, per germline (reference sequence). The CDR3 length is 13 residues. The CDR3 region is CASSHGLEETQYF. The CDR3 bases are TGTGCCAGCAGCCACGGACTAGAAGAGACCCAGTACTTC.